The T cell receptor beta chain described here comes from a study of T cell responses to AZD1222 COVID-19 vaccine. Regarding the study as a whole: The donors showed a predominance of white British ancestry and of females, with possible underestimation of clonal diversity. Repertoire sampling was restricted to post-peak T cell response timepoints.

Clones were sequenced by immunoSEQ multiplex PCR, and TCRdb holds only the in-frame ones, with some missing. The data show over 150,000 clones, 75% to 95% seen once. With V trimmed by 4 bases and J by 5 bases, 17 bases remained unmatched. Germline V gene data show CDR1 as LGHNT and CDR2 as FRNRAP. The CDR3 loop spans 18 amino acids. Note on this clone: Its matching antigen is unknown.

The material was peripheral blood, obtained on day 0 of AZD1222 vaccination. This clonotype originated in an adult in good health. The chain is built from TRBV12-5 and TRBJ2-5; TRBD1 aligns across 9 bases. This CDR3 reads CASGSWGQGLRADETQYF. Here the CDR3 DNA reads TGTGCTAGTGGTTCGTGGGGACAGGGTTTAAGGGCTGATGAGACCCAGTACTTC. The full variable domain, its missing parts supplied by reference TRBV12-5 and TRBJ2-5, is DARVTQTPRHKVTEMGQEVTMRCQPILGHNTVFWYRQTMMQGLELLAYFRNRAPLDDSGMPKDRFSAEMPDATLATLKIQPSEPRDSAVYFCASGSWGQGLRADETQYFGPGTRLLVL.